These T cell receptor beta chains were read from a single sample in a study of T cells in Graves' hyperthyroidism and ophthalmopathy. TCRdb itself ran the multiplex PCR reads through MiXCR, one entry per CDR3 protein. Found here are nearly 600,000 distinct CDR3 sequences, 13% to 15% of them singletons; the top ten hold roughly 7.1%. Sequenced input: blood. The receptors were sampled from a woman under 30 with Graves' ophthalmopathy. CDR3s include the opening cysteine and the closing phenylalanine or tryptophan. D genes are given only for firm matches. For some rows the clone size is stated as once, few or many, or as a class when expanded; others skip it.

cdr3_aa cdr3_nt v_call clone_size j_call d_call
CASSPGTGGREKLFF TGTGCCAGCAGCCCAGGGACAGGGGGCCGTGAAAAACTGTTTTTT TRBV3-1 - TRBJ1-4 TRBD1
CASSLSPSGSYEQYF TGTGCCAGCAGTTTATCGCCTAGCGGGAGCTACGAGCAGTACTTC TRBV27 few TRBJ2-7 TRBD2
CASSQEGTAYLETQYF TGTGCCAGCAGCCAAGAGGGCACTGCCTATTTGGAGACCCAGTACTTC TRBV3-1 many TRBJ2-5 -
CAALAGDRRYGYTF TGTGCCGCCCTGGCTGGGGACAGGCGCTATGGCTACACCTTC TRBV19 - TRBJ1-2 TRBD1
CASSPDRDRANYGYTF TGTGCCAGCAGCCCAGACCGGGACAGGGCTAACTATGGCTACACCTTC TRBV7-2 many TRBJ1-2 TRBD1
CSVSGTSRYEQYF TGCAGCGTTTCCGGGACTAGCCGCTACGAGCAGTACTTC TRBV29-1 many TRBJ2-7 TRBD2
CASSSSRAHGGYTF TGTGCCAGCAGCAGCAGCCGGGCGCATGGTGGCTACACCTTC TRBV2 many TRBJ1-2 -
CASSRQSFWTMNTEAFF TGTGCCAGCTCACGACAGTCCTTTTGGACGATGAACACTGAAGCTTTCTTT TRBV18 - TRBJ1-1 -
CASSDAPTASPLHF TGTGCCAGCAGTGACGCCCCTACGGCTTCACCCCTCCACTTT TRBV6-5 - TRBJ1-6 -
CASMAGVDTSSTEAFF TGTGCCAGCATGGCCGGCGTGGACACTTCAAGCACTGAAGCTTTCTTT TRBV6-1 - TRBJ1-1 -
CASSQGTSGNSGSSYEQYF TGTGCCAGCAGCCAAGGCACTAGCGGGAATTCGGGGAGCTCCTACGAGCAGTACTTC TRBV4-2 few TRBJ2-7 TRBD2
CSARSSGEIYNEQFF TGCAGTGCTAGGTCTAGCGGGGAGATCTACAATGAGCAGTTCTTC TRBV20-1 - TRBJ2-1 TRBD2
CAGKQRESTDTQYF TGTGCCGGGAAACAGCGGGAAAGCACAGATACGCAGTATTTT TRBV7-2 many TRBJ2-3 TRBD2
CASSEGLAGSMDTQYF TGTGCCAGCAGTGAAGGACTAGCGGGGTCCATGGATACGCAGTATTTT TRBV2 many TRBJ2-3 TRBD2
CAWSVSGLAGSTYNEQFF TGTGCCTGGAGTGTAAGCGGGCTAGCGGGATCTACCTACAATGAGCAGTTCTTC TRBV30 - TRBJ2-1 TRBD2
CSWGPNTGELFF TGTTCTTGGGGGCCGAACACCGGGGAGCTGTTTTTT TRBV11-2 few TRBJ2-2 -
CSSSARRTALLNYEQYF TGTTCCAGCAGTGCCCGCCGGACAGCCCTTTTAAACTACGAGCAGTACTTC TRBV6-1 - TRBJ2-7 -
CASTEPRIQYNEQFF TGTGCCAGCACCGAACCCAGGATCCAATACAATGAGCAGTTCTTC TRBV2 many TRBJ2-1 -
CATSRDGSVEAFF TGTGCCACCAGCAGAGATGGTTCGGTTGAAGCTTTCTTT TRBV15 few TRBJ1-1 -
CASTEGGIRGNEKLFF TGTGCCAGCACCGAAGGAGGGATCCGTGGTAATGAAAAACTGTTTTTT TRBV27 few TRBJ1-4 -
CASSELTRTGELFF TGTGCCAGCAGTGAATTGACCAGGACCGGGGAGCTGTTTTTT TRBV6-1 once TRBJ2-2 -
CASSGVRGPSPLHF TGTGCCAGCAGTGGAGTAAGGGGCCCTTCACCCCTCCACTTT TRBV6-1 few TRBJ1-6 -
CASSYPTPGHSYEQYF TGTGCCAGCAGTTACCCAACCCCCGGACATTCCTACGAGCAGTACTTC TRBV6-6 many TRBJ2-7 -
CSARDGAGVSIGQFF TGCAGTGCTAGAGATGGAGCGGGAGTATCGATAGGGCAGTTCTTC TRBV20-1 many TRBJ2-1 TRBD2
CAIRTSGGNEQFF TGTGCCATCCGGACTAGCGGGGGCAATGAGCAGTTCTTC TRBV10-3 many TRBJ2-1 TRBD2
CASSAQLAAGELFF TGTGCCAGCAGTGCCCAACTAGCGGCCGGGGAGCTGTTTTTT TRBV27 many TRBJ2-2 TRBD2
CASSKSWEETQYF TGTGCCAGTAGTAAGAGTTGGGAAGAGACCCAGTACTTC TRBV19 many TRBJ2-5 -
CASGHRVLDGYTF TGTGCCAGCGGGCACAGGGTTTTAGATGGCTACACCTTC TRBV6-1 many TRBJ1-2 -
CASSPRGQAGPREQFF TGTGCCAGCAGCCCCAGGGGGCAGGCGGGCCCCAGGGAGCAGTTCTTC TRBV7-2 many TRBJ2-1 TRBD1
CAISEQRILAGVSGELFF TGTGCCATCAGTGAACAACGGATTCTAGCGGGAGTGAGCGGGGAGCTGTTTTTT TRBV10-3 - TRBJ2-2 TRBD2
CASSLRLAGGPGGELFF TGCGCCAGCAGCTTGCGACTAGCGGGAGGGCCAGGAGGGGAGCTGTTTTTT TRBV5-1 - TRBJ2-2 TRBD2
CSASEGTGGRNYGYTF TGCAGTGCTAGTGAAGGGACAGGGGGCCGCAACTATGGCTACACCTTC TRBV20-1 many TRBJ1-2 TRBD1
CASSIQGFNTKAFF TGTGCCAGTAGTATTCAGGGTTTTAACACTAAAGCTTTCTTT TRBV19 - TRBJ1-1 -
CASTGGFSETEAFF TGTGCCAGCACCGGGGGATTTTCCGAAACTGAAGCTTTCTTT TRBV7-3 many TRBJ1-1 -
CASSHGQHYEQYF TGCGCCAGCAGCCATGGACAGCACTACGAGCAGTACTTC TRBV4-1 - TRBJ2-7 -
CASSLDPKEETQYF TGTGCCAGCAGCTTAGACCCAAAGGAGGAGACCCAGTACTTC TRBV7-9 - TRBJ2-5 -
CASYPRALFRDTEAFF TGTGCCAGCTATCCCCGGGCCCTTTTCAGGGACACTGAAGCTTTCTTT TRBV19 few TRBJ1-1 -
CAPRDGPFEQYF TGTGCCCCCCGGGACGGCCCATTCGAGCAGTACTTC TRBV19 - TRBJ2-7 -
CARQPVTGTYEQYF TGTGCCAGACAACCGGTGACGGGCACCTACGAGCAGTACTTC TRBV2 many TRBJ2-7 -
CASSEGGGGQYF TGTGCCAGCAGTGAAGGAGGGGGGGGGCAGTACTTC TRBV2 many TRBJ2-7 -
CASSPLRGEQYF TGTGCCAGCTCACCACTAAGAGGCGAGCAGTACTTC TRBV18 many TRBJ2-7 -
CASNAFGSYGYTF TGTGCCAGTAATGCATTCGGGAGCTATGGCTACACCTTC TRBV7-2 - TRBJ1-2 -